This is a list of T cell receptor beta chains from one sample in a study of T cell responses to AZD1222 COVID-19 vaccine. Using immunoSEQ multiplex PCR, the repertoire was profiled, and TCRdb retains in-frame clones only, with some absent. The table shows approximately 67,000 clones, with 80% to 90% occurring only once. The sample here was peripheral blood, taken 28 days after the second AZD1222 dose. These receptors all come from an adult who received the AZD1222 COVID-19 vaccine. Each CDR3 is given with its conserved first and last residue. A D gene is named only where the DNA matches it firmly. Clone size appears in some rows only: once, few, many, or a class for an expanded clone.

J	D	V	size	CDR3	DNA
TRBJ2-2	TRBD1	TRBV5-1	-	CASSQGTASNTGELFF	TGCGCCAGCAGCCAAGGGACAGCCTCGAACACCGGGGAGCTGTTTTTT
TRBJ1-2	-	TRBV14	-	CASSLYPELGGYTF	TGTGCCAGCAGCCTTTACCCGGAACTGGGGGGCTACACCTTC
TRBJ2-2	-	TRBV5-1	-	CASSLADTGELFF	TGCGCCAGCAGCTTGGCTGACACCGGGGAGCTGTTTTTT
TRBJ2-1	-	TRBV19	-	CASSMGTNEQFF	TGTGCCAGTAGTATGGGGACGAATGAGCAGTTCTTC
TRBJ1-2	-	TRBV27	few	CASSLLQGSGGYTF	TGTGCCAGCAGTTTATTGCAGGGTAGCGGTGGCTACACCTTC
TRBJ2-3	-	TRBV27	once	CASSFLGKSTDTQYF	TGTGCCAGCAGTTTCCTGGGGAAAAGCACAGATACGCAGTATTTT
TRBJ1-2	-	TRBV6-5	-	CASSYSLSGQRGYTF	TGTGCCAGCAGTTACTCGCTTTCGGGGCAAAGGGGCTACACCTTC
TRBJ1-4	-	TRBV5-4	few	CASSLAEEKLFF	TGTGCCAGCAGCTTGGCCGAGGAAAAACTGTTTTTT
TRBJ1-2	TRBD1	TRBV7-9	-	CASSSWTGVYGYTF	TGTGCCAGCAGCTCCTGGACAGGGGTTTATGGCTACACCTTC
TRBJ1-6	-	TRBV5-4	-	CASSLNSAAGSPLHF	TGTGCCAGCAGCTTGAATTCGGCGGCCGGTTCACCCCTCCACTTT
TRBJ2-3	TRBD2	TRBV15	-	CATSRTLAGGDTQYF	TGTGCCACCAGCAGAACACTAGCGGGAGGAGATACGCAGTATTTT
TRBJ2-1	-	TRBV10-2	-	CASSPYNEQFF	TGCGCCAGCAGTCCCTACAATGAGCAGTTCTTC
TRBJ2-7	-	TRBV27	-	CASSPLRWAGSYEQYF	TGTGCCAGCAGTCCCTTACGGTGGGCGGGCTCCTACGAGCAGTACTTC
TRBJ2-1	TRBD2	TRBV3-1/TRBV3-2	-	CASSTTSGSSYNEQFF	TGTGCCAGCAGCACAACTAGCGGGAGCTCCTACAATGAGCAGTTCTTC
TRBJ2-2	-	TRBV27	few	CASSLSRRPTGELFF	TGTGCCAGCAGTTTATCGAGACGGCCCACCGGGGAGCTGTTTTTT
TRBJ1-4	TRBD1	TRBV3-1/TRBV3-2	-	CASSRTGGSTNEKLFF	TGTGCCAGCAGCCGAACAGGGGGCTCAACTAATGAAAAACTGTTTTTT
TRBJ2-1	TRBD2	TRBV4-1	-	CASSTPGLAVVSSYNEQFF	TGCGCCAGCAGCACACCGGGACTAGCGGTTGTAAGCTCCTACAATGAGCAGTTCTTC
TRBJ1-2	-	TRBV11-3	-	CASSLAGGQGHYGYTF	TGTGCCAGCAGCTTAGCTGGGGGGCAGGGCCACTATGGCTACACCTTC
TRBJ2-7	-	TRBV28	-	CASSLGTGRGHEQYF	TGTGCCAGCAGTTTAGGAACAGGTCGGGGGCACGAGCAGTACTTC
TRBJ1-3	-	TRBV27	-	CASSLVGIGGNTIYF	TGTGCCAGCAGTTTAGTGGGGATCGGTGGAAACACCATATATTTT
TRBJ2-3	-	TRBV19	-	CASKVGGGPDTQYF	TGTGCCAGTAAGGTGGGGGGCGGGCCAGATACGCAGTATTTT
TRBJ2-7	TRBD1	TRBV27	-	CASNLPGTVIAYEQYF	TGTGCCAGCAACCTTCCTGGGACAGTGATAGCCTACGAGCAGTACTTC
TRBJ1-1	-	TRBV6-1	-	CASSEVRNTEAFF	TGTGCCAGCAGTGAAGTACGGAACACTGAAGCTTTCTTT
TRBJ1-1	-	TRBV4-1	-	CASSQDAGASAFF	TGCGCCAGCAGCCAAGATGCGGGGGCCTCGGCTTTCTTT
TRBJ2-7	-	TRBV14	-	CASSQVGARRYEQYF	TGTGCCAGCAGCCAAGTAGGCGCTAGGCGCTACGAGCAGTACTTC
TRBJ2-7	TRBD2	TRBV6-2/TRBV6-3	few	CASSYQTSGSPEQYF	TGTGCCAGCAGTTACCAAACTAGCGGGAGTCCCGAGCAGTACTTC
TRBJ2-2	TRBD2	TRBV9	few	CASSEGLAGAGGELFF	TGTGCCAGCAGCGAGGGGCTAGCGGGAGCGGGCGGGGAGCTGTTTTTT
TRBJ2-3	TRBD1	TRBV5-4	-	CASSSRTGGADTQYF	TGTGCCAGCAGCAGCCGGACAGGGGGCGCAGATACGCAGTATTTT
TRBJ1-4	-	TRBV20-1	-	CSARDGEKLFF	TGCAGTGCTAGAGACGGTGAAAAACTGTTTTTT
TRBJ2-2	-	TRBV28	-	CATGGGPVGELFF	TGTGCCACCGGTGGGGGCCCGGTTGGGGAGCTGTTTTTT
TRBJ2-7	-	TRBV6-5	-	CASSYYLGAYEQYF	TGTGCCAGCAGTTACTACTTGGGAGCCTACGAGCAGTACTTC
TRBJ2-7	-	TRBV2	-	CASSSQSGYEQYF	TGTGCCAGCAGTTCCCAGAGCGGTTACGAGCAGTACTTC
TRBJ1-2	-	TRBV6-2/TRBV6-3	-	CASSYGVRDYGYTF	TGTGCCAGCAGTTACGGGGTCAGGGACTATGGCTACACCTTC
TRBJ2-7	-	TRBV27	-	CASSFRGDSEYEQYF	TGTGCCAGCAGTTTTCGAGGGGATTCTGAGTACGAGCAGTACTTC
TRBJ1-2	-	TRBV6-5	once	CASSYSPASLDGYTF	TGTGCCAGCAGTTACTCGCCAGCATCGCTTGATGGCTACACCTTC
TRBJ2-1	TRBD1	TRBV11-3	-	CASSLEQGAYNEQFF	TGTGCCAGCAGCTTAGAGCAGGGGGCTTACAATGAGCAGTTCTTC
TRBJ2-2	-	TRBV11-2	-	CASIPGTVNTGELFF	TGTGCCAGCATCCCCGGGACGGTCAACACCGGGGAGCTGTTTTTT
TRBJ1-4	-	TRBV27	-	CASTSLADEKLFF	TGTGCCAGCACGAGTCTTGCGGATGAAAAACTGTTTTTT
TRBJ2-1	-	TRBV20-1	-	CSASPDGNEQFF	TGCAGTGCTAGTCCTGACGGCAATGAGCAGTTCTTC
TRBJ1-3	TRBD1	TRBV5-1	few	CASSLTGTGVLFSGNTIYF	TGCGCCAGCAGCTTAACCGGGACAGGGGTCCTTTTCTCTGGAAACACCATATATTTT
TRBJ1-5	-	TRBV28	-	CASRPGAPVGQPQHF	TGTGCCAGCAGACCCGGGGCCCCTGTTGGTCAGCCCCAGCATTTT
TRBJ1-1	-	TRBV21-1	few	CASSGGMNTEAFF	TGTGCCAGCAGTGGGGGTATGAACACTGAAGCTTTCTTT
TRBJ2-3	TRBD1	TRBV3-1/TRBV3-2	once	CASSQLGQGLTDTQYF	TGTGCCAGCAGCCAATTGGGACAGGGGCTCACAGATACGCAGTATTTT
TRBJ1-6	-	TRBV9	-	CASSVVGSDNSPLHF	TGTGCCAGCAGCGTAGTCGGCAGTGACAATTCACCCCTCCACTTT
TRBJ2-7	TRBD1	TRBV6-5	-	CASSLDRSDEQYF	TGTGCCAGCAGTCTGGACAGGTCGGACGAGCAGTACTTC
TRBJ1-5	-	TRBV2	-	CASSGPERNQPQHF	TGTGCCAGCAGTGGCCCGGAACGCAATCAGCCCCAGCATTTT
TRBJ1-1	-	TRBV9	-	CASNPTFWQVDTEAFF	TGTGCCAGCAACCCCACCTTTTGGCAGGTCGACACTGAAGCTTTCTTT
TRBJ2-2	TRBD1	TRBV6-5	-	CASSFDRGTGELFF	TGTGCCAGCAGCTTCGACAGGGGGACCGGGGAGCTGTTTTTT
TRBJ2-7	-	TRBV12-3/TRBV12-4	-	CASSLRDEQYF	TGTGCCAGCAGTTTGAGGGACGAGCAGTACTTC
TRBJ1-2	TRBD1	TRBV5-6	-	CASSLRDRGYGYTF	TGTGCCAGCAGCTTGAGGGACAGGGGATATGGCTACACCTTC
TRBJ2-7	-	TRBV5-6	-	CASSLVGGYEQYF	TGTGCCAGCAGCTTGGTGGGCGGCTACGAGCAGTACTTC